These 21 T cell receptor beta chains share one sample of origin, sequenced in a study of radiation and T cells in renal cell carcinoma. Measured with immunoSEQ multiplex PCR; TCRdb has only the in-frame clones, and not every one. The sample has about 140,000 clones; less than 90% are singletons. Documented time point: baseline pretreatment blood. Treatment described: 15 Gy SBRT to primary tumor, nephrectomy 4 weeks later. Source: blood, taken from a patient whose treatment included radiotherapy and nephrectomy. The receptors stem from a woman between 50 and 59 years old with renal cell carcinoma.

J is TRBJ1-2 and V is TRBV6-5, with D possibly matching TRBD1 (5 bases). V lost 2 bases and J lost 10, with 8 bases in between. CDR1 is MNHEY, CDR2 SVGAGI, per germline. CDR3 size: 11 residues. CDR3 loop: CASSYGGYYTF. The CDR3, as DNA: TGTGCCAGCAGTTACGGGGGTTACTACACCTTC.

The gene calls are TRBV4-1 and TRBJ1-1; D is unclear. Per germline, CDR1 MGHRA and CDR2 YSYEKL. Trimming removed 0 bases at V and 4 bases at J, with 15 bases between. This CDR3 has 16 residues. The CDR3 is CASSQDAGAESTEAFF. The CDR3 region has the DNA TGCGCCAGCAGCCAAGATGCGGGTGCGGAGAGCACTGAAGCTTTCTTT.

The rearrangement joins TRBV4-3 to TRBJ2-7; D tentatively reads TRBD1 or TRBD2 (5 bases each). CDR1 LGHNA and CDR2 YSLEER come from the germline V gene. Trimming cost V 0 bases and J 0 bases, with 12 bases left between them. This CDR3 contains 16 residues. CDR3 DNA: TGCGCCAGCAGCCAAGACGTCAGGGAGCCCTCCTACGAGCAGTACTTC. Amino acid sequence: CASSQDVREPSYEQYF.

V is TRBV2 and J is TRBJ1-5; D gene unclear. The CDR3 runs 11 residues. V was pared by 2 bases and J by 6 bases, with 2 bases between. Looked up from germline, CDR1 is SNHLY and CDR2 is FYNNEI. CDR3 amino acids: CASSESQPQHF. The CDR3 DNA reads as TGTGCCAGCAGTGAATCTCAGCCCCAGCATTTT.

The chain links TRBV30 to TRBJ1-1; D remains ambiguous. The germline CDR1 and CDR2 sequences are GTSNPN and SVGIG (reference sequence). Between the trimmed V and J ends, which lost 4 bases and 0 bases, there was a span of 15 bases. CDR3 length: 15 residues. Here the CDR3 reads CAWIWAPNMNTEAFF. In DNA form, the CDR3 reads TGTGCCTGGATATGGGCCCCTAATATGAACACTGAAGCTTTCTTT.

The genes are TRBV5-4 and TRBJ1-1; 9 bases match TRBD1. V shed 0 bases, J shed 1 base, and the junction held 4 bases outside the gene matches. Germline CDR1 reads SGHNT; CDR2 reads YYREEE (reference sequence). This CDR3 comprises 16 residues. The CDR3 spells CASSLEGTGKNTEAFF. The CDR3 region has the DNA TGTGCCAGCAGCTTGGAAGGGACAGGGAAGAACACTGAAGCTTTCTTT.

The chain recombines TRBV25-1 with TRBJ2-5; the match to TRBD1 covers 8 bases. The CDR3 totals 15 residues. CDR1 MGHDK and CDR2 SYGVNS come from the germline V gene. With V trimmed by 3 bases and J by 5 bases, 8 bases remained unmatched. The CDR3 spells CASSDRQGTGETQYF. CDR3 in DNA: TGTGCCAGCAGTGACCGACAGGGGACGGGGGAGACCCAGTACTTC.

The chain recombines TRBV6-5 with TRBJ1-2; D remains unclear. The CDR3 is 12 residues long. Germline loops: CDR1 MNHEY, CDR2 SVGAGI. The V and J ends lost 6 bases and 8 bases respectively, with 13 bases between them. DNA for the CDR3: TGTGCCAGCAGGCCACACATAGGGGGCTACACCTTC. This gives the protein CASRPHIGGYTF.

This clone was counted only a few times. The chain carries TRBV19 and TRBJ2-7; possibly TRBD1 for D (6 bases). This CDR3 region has 13 residues. CDR1 and CDR2 (germline): LNHDA, SQIVND (reference sequence). V lost 6 bases and J lost 3, with 12 bases in between. The DNA of the CDR3 is TGTGCCAGTAGAGGGACAAGCCTCTACGAGCAGTACTTC. Its translation: CASRGTSLYEQYF.

This clone has a handful of counts. The rearrangement joins TRBV2 to TRBJ1-2; D uncertain. The V and J ends lost 8 bases and 7 bases respectively, with 11 bases between them. The CDR3 has 11 amino acids. Germline V gene lookup returns CDR1 SNHLY and CDR2 FYNNEI. For the CDR3, the DNA is TGTGCCAGCTCGACGGGAGGTGGCTACACCTTC. This translates into CASSTGGGYTF.

V and J are TRBV7-8 and TRBJ2-1; 7 bases line up with TRBD1. CDR3 length equals 13 residues. From germline, CDR1 is SGHVS and CDR2 FQNEAQ. The V segment lost 4 bases and the J segment 9 bases; nucleotides outside the gene matches: 6. The CDR3, as DNA: TGTGCCAGCAGCTCACCCAGGGGGAGTGAGCAGTTCTTC. Its translation is CASSSPRGSEQFF. Looking up the rest from reference TRBV7-8 and TRBJ2-1 gives the full variable domain: GAGVSQSPRYKVAKRGQDVALRCDPISGHVSLFWYQQALGQGPEFLTYFQNEAQLDKSGLPSDRFFAERPEGSVSTLKIQRTQQEDSAVYLCASSSPRGSEQFFGPGTRLTVL.

This chain links TRBV19 with TRBJ2-1, with TRBD1 matching 8 bases. The CDR3 is 15 amino acids. The trim removed 5 bases at V and 3 bases at J, leaving 6 bases unmatched. CDR1 and CDR2 from the germline V gene are LNHDA and SQIVND (reference sequence). CDR3 bases: TGTGCCAGTAGTTTACAGGGGGGTAACTACAATGAGCAGTTCTTC. Amino acid sequence: CASSLQGGNYNEQFF. Together with reference TRBV19 and TRBJ2-1, the CDR3 gives the full variable domain: DGGITQSPKYLFRKEGQNVTLSCEQNLNHDAMYWYRQDPGQGLRLIYYSQIVNDFQKGDIAEGYSVSREKKESFPLTVTSAQKNPTAFYLCASSLQGGNYNEQFFGPGTRLTVL.

This chain connects TRBV7-9 to TRBJ2-7, with TRBD2 matching over 8 bases. Germline V CDR1 and CDR2: SEHNR, FQNEAQ (reference sequence). The CDR3 spans 14 residues. The J segment lost 3 bases and the V segment lost 2 bases, leaving 3 bases of the junction unmatched. The CDR3 nucleotides read TGTGCCAGCAGCTTAAGCGGGAGTTACTACGAGCAGTACTTC. Translation gives CASSLSGSYYEQYF.

The gene calls are TRBV4-3 and TRBJ2-1; 9 nucleotides match TRBD2. The CDR3 extends over 18 amino acids. The trim removed 0 bases at V and 8 bases at J, leaving 14 bases unmatched. Per the germline V gene, CDR1 is LGHNA and CDR2 is YSLEER. CDR3: CASSQDLGVAGVNDEQFF. The CDR3, as DNA: TGCGCCAGCAGCCAAGATTTGGGGGTAGCGGGAGTAAATGATGAGCAGTTCTTC.

This clone has only one observation. The V and J genes are TRBV6-5 and TRBJ1-6; D gene ambiguous. The CDR3 has 15 residues. Trimming took off 6 bases at V and 3 bases at J, with 12 bases between the two ends. Germline V gives CDR1 MNHEY, CDR2 SVGAGI. CDR3 sequence reads: CASRSQQSYNSPLHF. In DNA form, the CDR3 reads TGTGCCAGCAGATCCCAACAGAGCTATAATTCACCCCTCCACTTT.

The chain couples TRBV29-1 to TRBJ2-7; D might be TRBD2 (5 bases). Trimming shortened V by 4 bases and J by 12 bases, and 22 bases separated the two germline ends. CDR1 SQVTM and CDR2 ANQGSEA come from the germline V gene. The CDR3 sequence is 13 residues long. The CDR3 DNA reads TGCAGCGTTGGCGAGCGGACCCCCGCCGTAAGGTACTTC. Translation gives CSVGERTPAVRYF.

The chain uses TRBV4-1 and TRBJ1-4, with D unclear. Trimming pared 2 bases from V and 8 bases from J, leaving 15 bases between. CDR1 and CDR2 (germline): MGHRA, YSYEKL. This CDR3 comprises 15 residues. CDR3 sequence: CASSQSSLLGEKLFF. The CDR3 nucleotides are TGCGCCAGCAGCCAATCGAGTCTCCTCGGAGAAAAACTGTTTTTT.

The chain recombines TRBV12-5 with TRBJ2-7; 10 nucleotides agree with TRBD2. The CDR3 contains 13 residues. Trimming removed 8 bases from V and 0 bases from J; junction bases left unmatched: 1. Germline-derived CDR1 and CDR2 are LGHNT and FRNRAP. CDR3 amino acids: CASSGRDSYEQYF. The CDR3 coding sequence is TGTGCTAGTAGCGGGAGGGACTCCTACGAGCAGTACTTC.

The CDR3 spells CASSPPQGGTEAFF. CDR3 in DNA: TGTGCCAGCTCACCACCACAGGGGGGCACTGAAGCTTTCTTT. The J gene is TRBJ1-1, the V gene TRBV18; 8 nucleotides line up with TRBD1. Germline V CDR1 and CDR2: KGHSH, LQKENI. The CDR3 runs to 14 residues. V dropped 0 bases and J dropped 4; count of bases not matched to a gene: 1. The entire variable domain, with the rest obtained from reference TRBV18 and TRBJ1-1, is as follows: NAGVMQNPRHLVRRRGQEARLRCSPMKGHSHVYWYRQLPEEGLKFMVYLQKENIIDESGMPKERFSAEFPKEGPSILRIQQVVRGDSAAYFCASSPPQGGTEAFFGQGTRLTVV.

The chain couples TRBV19 to TRBJ2-2; no clear D gene. V shed 5 bases and J shed 3 bases, with 19 bases lying between them. Germline lookup yields CDR1 LNHDA and CDR2 SQIVND (reference sequence). The CDR3 runs to 17 residues. The CDR3 sequence is CASSETRTGWDTGELFF. The DNA of the CDR3 is TGTGCCAGTAGTGAAACCCGGACGGGCTGGGACACCGGGGAGCTGTTTTTT.

This chain uses TRBV5-1 with TRBJ2-5; D is undetermined. V shed 0 bases and J shed 5 bases, with 14 bases lying between them. Per the germline V gene, CDR1 is SGHRS and CDR2 is YFSETQ. The CDR3 is 15 amino acids. Written as DNA, the CDR3 is TGCGCCAGCAGCTTGGCCCACACGGTGGAGGAGACCCAGTACTTC. It is translated as CASSLAHTVEETQYF.